This T cell receptor (beta chain) derives from a study of OX40 agonist ivuxolimab in advanced cancers. Study-wide findings and caveats: Low clonal expansion, among the lowest seen, marked partial responders at 0.1-3.0 mg/kg.

This CDR3 is 13 amino acids long. Between the trimmed V and J ends, which lost 6 bases and 11 bases, there was a span of 20 bases. Per germline, CDR1 MNHNS and CDR2 SASEGT. With respect to this clone: As yet, its antigen is unknown.

Clones were sequenced by immunoSEQ multiplex PCR, and TCRdb holds only the in-frame ones, with some missing. The data contain some 30,000 clones, 92% of them seen just once; the ten biggest clones take up about a tenth. The genes are TRBV6-1 and TRBJ2-7; D gene uncertain. This sample comprised CD4+ or CD8+ T cells sorted from blood, obtained in a trial of the OX40 agonist ivuxolimab. This clonotype was obtained from an adult with an advanced solid tumor such as melanoma, head and neck, liver or kidney cancer. In DNA, the CDR3 is TGTGCCAGCAGCGCCTCCGGGTGGGATTGGGAGTACTTC. Amino acids: CASSASGWDWEYF.